This T cell receptor beta chain was sequenced during a study of radiation and T cells in renal cell carcinoma. CDR1 and CDR2 (germline): SGHNT, YYREEE (reference sequence). V was clipped by 1 base and J by 4 bases, with 9 bases between them. CDR3 length: 14 amino acids. Only in-frame clones appear in the TCRdb table, and some are missing; sequencing was by immunoSEQ multiplex PCR. Of about 50,000 clones in the sample, about 83% were seen once. Overall study findings and caveats: In blood, top tumor clones expanded by 2 weeks, shrinking by 4.

Time point denoted: baseline pretreatment blood. Noted treatment: 15 Gy SBRT to primary tumor, nephrectomy 4 weeks later. Comment on this clone: Its antigen is not identified.

This clonotype was obtained from a woman aged 70 to 79 with renal cell carcinoma. J is TRBJ1-3 and V is TRBV5-4; D unresolved. Material: blood, obtained from a patient whose treatment included radiotherapy and nephrectomy. The CDR3 sequence: CASSLRSDGNTIYF. The CDR3 region has the DNA TGTGCCAGCAGCTTGAGGTCAGACGGAAACACCATATATTTT.